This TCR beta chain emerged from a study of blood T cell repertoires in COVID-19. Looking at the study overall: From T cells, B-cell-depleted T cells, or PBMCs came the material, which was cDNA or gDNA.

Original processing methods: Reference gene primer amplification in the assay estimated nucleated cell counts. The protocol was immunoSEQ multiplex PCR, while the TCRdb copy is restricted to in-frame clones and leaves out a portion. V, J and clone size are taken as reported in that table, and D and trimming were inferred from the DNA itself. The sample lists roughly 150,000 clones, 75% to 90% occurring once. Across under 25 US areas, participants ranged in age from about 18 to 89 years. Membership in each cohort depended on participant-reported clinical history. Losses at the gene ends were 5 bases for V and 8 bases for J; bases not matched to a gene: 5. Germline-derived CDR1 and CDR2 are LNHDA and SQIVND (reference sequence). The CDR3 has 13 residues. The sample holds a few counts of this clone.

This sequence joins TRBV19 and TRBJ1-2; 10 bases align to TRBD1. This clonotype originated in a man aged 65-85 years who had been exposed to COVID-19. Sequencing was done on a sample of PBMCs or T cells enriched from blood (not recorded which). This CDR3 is CASSGGTGAGYTF. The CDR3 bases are TGTGCCAGTAGTGGGGGGACAGGGGCCGGCTACACCTTC.